This T cell receptor beta chain was documented in a study of sequential checkpoint blockade in melanoma. Study-level background: Arm A got nivolumab then ipilimumab; arm B the reverse, 1:1.

The ends lost 5 bases at V and 5 bases at J; junction bases unmatched: 13. Per germline, CDR1 MDHEN and CDR2 SYDVKM. The length of the CDR3 is 16 residues. Treatment denoted: randomized to nivolumab then ipilimumab (arm A) or the reverse (arm B). From thawed PBMCs, live CD3+CD8+ cells negative for CD19 and CD56 were sorted. Assay: immunoSEQ multiplex PCR; the TCRdb copy retains only in-frame clones and omits some. The table lists under 50,000 clones, over 75% of them singletons. This TCR was recovered from a human donor with melanoma. V usage is TRBV28 and J usage is TRBJ2-5; 8 nucleotides match TRBD1. Sequencing used CD8+ T cells sorted from blood (inferred from file names), obtained from a patient given nivolumab and ipilimumab in sequence. In DNA form, the CDR3 reads TGTGCCAGCAGTCCCAGCGACAGGGGACGGGGGGAGACCCAGTACTTC. It is translated as CASSPSDRGRGETQYF.